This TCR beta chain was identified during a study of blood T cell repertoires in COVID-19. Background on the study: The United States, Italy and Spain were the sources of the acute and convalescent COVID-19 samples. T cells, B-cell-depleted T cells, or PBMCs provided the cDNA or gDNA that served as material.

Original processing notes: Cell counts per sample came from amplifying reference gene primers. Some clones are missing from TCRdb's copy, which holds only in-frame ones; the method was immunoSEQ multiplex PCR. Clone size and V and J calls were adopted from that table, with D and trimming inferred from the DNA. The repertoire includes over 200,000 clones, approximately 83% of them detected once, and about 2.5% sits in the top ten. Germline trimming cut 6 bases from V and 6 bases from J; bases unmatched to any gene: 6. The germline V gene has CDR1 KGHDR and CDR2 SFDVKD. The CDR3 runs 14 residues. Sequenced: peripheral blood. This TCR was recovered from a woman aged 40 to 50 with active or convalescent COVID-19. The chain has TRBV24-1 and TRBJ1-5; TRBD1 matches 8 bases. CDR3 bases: TGTGCCACCAGTCCGACAGGGGCTGGTCAGCCCCAGCATTTT. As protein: CATSPTGAGQPQHF.